Sequencing of this T cell receptor (beta chain) was carried out in a study of regulatory T cells in long-lasting Graves disease. V gave up 3 bases and J gave up 4 bases; unmatched junction bases: 4. Per germline, CDR1 SNHLY and CDR2 FYNNEI. CDR3 size: 15 residues. Time point meaning: newly diagnosed GD, antithyroid drugs for less than 3 months. The TCR library was prepared using RNA isolated from PBMCs. Arm-PCR of CDR3 regions and iRepertoire HTBI primers were the basis on which TCR beta libraries were built. TCRdb re-called the multiplex PCR reads through MiXCR, storing one row per CDR3 protein. The data show 560,000 or so distinct CDR3 sequences, 15% to 20% seen once. This clonotype occurred a few times. The sample was also reused in another study, on T cells in Graves' hyperthyroidism and ophthalmopathy.

The chain is built from TRBV2 and TRBJ2-5; 11 nucleotides agree with TRBD2. This sequence was found in a man aged 18-30 years with Graves disease. The specimen was peripheral blood mononuclear cells (PBMCs), collected at new diagnosis, from a patient treated with antithyroid drugs. The CDR3 spells CASSDLGLAGETQYF. In DNA form, the CDR3 reads TGTGCCAGCAGTGACCTAGGACTAGCGGGAGAGACCCAGTACTTC.